Presented here are 32 T cell receptor beta chains from one specimen sequenced in a study of response to subunit inactivated influenza vaccine. In TCRdb, the RT-PCR reads were re-called with MiXCR into one record per CDR3 protein. This sample yields under 800,000 distinct CDR3 sequences, of which 14% are seen a single time; approximately 7% belongs to the top ten. Material: PBMCs from blood, obtained roughly 15 days before vaccination. The receptors shown here come from a man aged 50 to 60 who received an inactivated influenza vaccine.

A few counts support this clonotype. V is TRBV5-1 and J is TRBJ2-7; the match to TRBD1 covers 10 bases. Germline loops: CDR1 SGHRS, CDR2 YFSETQ. This CDR3 has 16 amino acids. V lost 1 base to trimming and J lost 3 bases; unmatched junction nucleotides: 7. CDR3 region: CASSLTAGTGVYEQYF. The CDR3 DNA reads as TGCGCCAGCAGCTTGACCGCCGGGACAGGGGTCTACGAGCAGTACTTC. Full variable domain (rest looked up from reference TRBV5-1 and TRBJ2-7): KAGVTQTPRYLIKTRGQQVTLSCSPISGHRSVSWYQQTPGQGLQFLFEYFSETQRNKGNFPGRFSGRQFSNSRSEMNVSTLELGDSALYLCASSLTAGTGVYEQYFGPGTRLTVT.

The chain recombines TRBV9 with TRBJ2-3, with D possibly being TRBD2 (5 bases). CDR1 and CDR2 (germline): SGDLS, YYNGEE. The germline V and J ends were trimmed by 2 bases and 3 bases, with 13 bases remaining between them. The CDR3 contains 15 residues. The CDR3 reads CASSVGNLRTDTQYF. The CDR3 DNA reads as TGTGCCAGCAGCGTCGGGAACCTTAGGACAGATACGCAGTATTTT.

V is TRBV10-3 and J is TRBJ1-2, with 10 bases fitting TRBD1. V gave up 7 bases and J gave up 8 bases; unmatched junction bases: 4. The germline V gene has CDR1 ENHRY and CDR2 SYGVKD. The CDR3 covers 12 residues. The CDR3: CAITGTGEGYTF. The CDR3 DNA is TGTGCCATCACGGGGACAGGGGAAGGCTACACCTTC.

The chain employs TRBV4-2 and TRBJ2-1; D possibly corresponds to TRBD2 (5 bases). Looked up from germline, CDR1 is LGHNA and CDR2 is YNFKEQ. The CDR3 runs to 17 residues. Trimming took off 6 bases at V and 2 bases at J, with 20 bases between the two ends. CDR3 amino acids: CASSAQTRDGPYNEQFF. CDR3 in DNA: TGTGCCAGCAGTGCCCAGACCCGGGATGGGCCCTACAATGAGCAGTTCTTC.

The genes are TRBV7-2 and TRBJ1-6, with D hard to call. The V gene lost 0 bases and the J gene lost 10 bases, with 10 bases spanning the gap. The CDR3 contains 14 residues. Germline V CDR1 and CDR2: SGHTA, FQGNSA. In DNA form, the CDR3 reads TGTGCCAGCAGCTTAGCCCGGACTGGATCACCCCTCCACTTT. Encoded protein: CASSLARTGSPLHF.

This clonotype has more than one count but fewer than ten. V usage is TRBV9 and J usage is TRBJ2-3, with 7 positions matching TRBD2. V shed 5 bases, J shed 3 bases, and the junction held 6 bases outside the gene matches. The germline CDR1 and CDR2 sequences are SGDLS and YYNGEE. The CDR3 is 14 amino acids. The CDR3 DNA is TGTGCCAGCAGTGATAGACTAGCAACAGATACGCAGTATTTT. Its translation is CASSDRLATDTQYF.

The chain recombines TRBV4-3 with TRBJ2-1, with D tentatively TRBD1 (6 bases). V was pared by 2 bases and J by 2 bases, with 10 bases between. CDR3 length equals 15 residues. CDR1 and CDR2 (germline): LGHNA, YSLEER. Here the CDR3 DNA reads TGCGCCAGCAGCCAATGGGCAGGGGCCTACAATGAGCAGTTCTTC. It yields the protein CASSQWAGAYNEQFF.

This clonotype occurred a few times. V usage is TRBV6-4 and J usage is TRBJ2-2; 14 nucleotides line up with TRBD2. Trimming removed 7 bases from V and 5 bases from J; junction bases left unmatched: 3. This CDR3 has 15 residues. The germline V gene has CDR1 MRHNA and CDR2 SNTAGT. The CDR3 nucleotides are TGTGCCAGCACTCGACTAGCGGGAGGGACCGGGGAGCTGTTTTTT. Residues: CASTRLAGGTGELFF.

The rearrangement joins TRBV11-3 to TRBJ2-1; 7 bases match TRBD1. With 2 bases clipped from V and 0 bases from J, the junction kept 4 bases outside the gene matches. From germline, CDR1 is SGHNT and CDR2 YENEEA. The CDR3 loop spans 16 amino acids. CDR3 amino acids: CASSLYRTGSYNEQFF. The CDR3 DNA is TGTGCCAGCAGCTTATACCGGACAGGCTCCTACAATGAGCAGTTCTTC.

The chain is built from TRBV12-3 or TRBV12-4 and TRBJ2-1, with TRBD1 matching over 7 bases. V dropped 6 bases and J dropped 13; count of bases not matched to a gene: 6. The CDR3 has 11 residues. CDR3 nucleotides: TGTGCCAGCAGCCAGACAGGGCTTCAGTTCTTC. As protein: CASSQTGLQFF.

Here the CDR3 DNA reads TGCGCCAGCAGCCAACGGACAGGGATGGGCTACGAGCAGTACTTC. The encoded protein is CASSQRTGMGYEQYF. The V gene is TRBV4-1, the J gene TRBJ2-7; TRBD1 aligns across 8 bases. The CDR3 is made up of 15 amino acids. Germline CDR1 and CDR2: MGHRA and YSYEKL. The trim removed 2 bases at V and 3 bases at J, leaving 6 bases unmatched.

This chain links TRBV6-1 with TRBJ2-2; no firm D call. Germline CDR1 is MNHNS and CDR2 is SASEGT. The CDR3 consists of 17 residues. The V and J ends lost 1 base and 6 bases respectively, with 18 bases between them. The CDR3 DNA reads TGTGCCAGCAGTGAAGAGTCCCGCCCCCTCCAGGCCGGGGAGCTGTTTTTT. Translation gives CASSEESRPLQAGELFF.

V usage is TRBV2 and J usage is TRBJ2-7, with 12 bases that match TRBD2. V gave up 1 base and J gave up 3 bases; unmatched junction bases: 1. Germline CDR1 SNHLY, CDR2 FYNNEI. The CDR3 covers 15 residues. As DNA, the CDR3 is TGTGCCAGCAGTGAAGGGACTAGCGGGATCTACGAGCAGTACTTC. Amino acids: CASSEGTSGIYEQYF.

A note on this clonotype: This may arise from a read error, as a much more abundant clone is one base away. V is TRBV27 and J is TRBJ2-2; TRBD2 might be the D (6 bases). Germline CDR1 and CDR2: MNHEY and SMNVEV (reference sequence). This CDR3 has 16 amino acids. Trimming cost V 2 bases and J 7 bases, with 17 bases left between them. This CDR3 is CASSLLTSWRHGELFF. DNA of the CDR3: TGTGCCAGCAGTTTACTAACTAGCTGGAGGCACGGGGAGCTGTTTTTT.

The V gene is TRBV6-1, the J gene TRBJ2-5, with 12 bases aligning to TRBD2. Germline CDR1 MNHNS, CDR2 SASEGT. V lost 6 bases and J lost 1; bases outside the gene matches: 9. The CDR3 contains 17 residues. The CDR3 region is CASRPSGRATLQETQYF. CDR3 nucleotides: TGTGCCAGCAGGCCTAGCGGGAGGGCAACCCTCCAAGAGACCCAGTACTTC.

This clonotype turned up a few times. The V gene is TRBV20-1, the J gene TRBJ2-3; D is possibly TRBD2 (8 bases). Germline-derived CDR1 and CDR2 are DFQATT and SNEGSKA (reference sequence). The CDR3 consists of 15 residues. Trimming removed 3 bases from V and 6 bases from J, with 19 bases in between. The CDR3 protein is CSASGGGGGSDTQYF. The CDR3 DNA reads as TGCAGTGCTAGCGGAGGGGGCGGGGGGTCGGATACGCAGTATTTT.

This clonotype was seen repeatedly, ten times or more. J is TRBJ2-7 and V is TRBV11-2; possible D gene TRBD1, 5 bases. With 4 bases removed from V and 2 bases from J, the gap between germline ends came to 6 bases. The CDR3 has 12 residues. Germline V CDR1 and CDR2: SGHAT, FQNNGV. The CDR3 DNA sequence: TGTGCCAGCAGCTCGACAGCCTACGAGCAGTACTTC. Its protein is CASSSTAYEQYF.

This clonotype came up a few times. V is TRBV25-1 and J is TRBJ2-7; D gene unclear. Germline loops: CDR1 MGHDK, CDR2 SYGVNS. V lost 2 bases to trimming and J lost 1 base, with 9 bases between them. The CDR3 covers 14 residues. CDR3 coding DNA: TGTGCCAGCAGTGAACGAGCCGGTTCCTACGAGCAGTACTTC. As protein: CASSERAGSYEQYF.

At least ten counts were recorded for this clonotype. The V gene is TRBV4-3, the J gene TRBJ1-5; TRBD1 aligns across 7 bases. The CDR3 has 13 amino acids. The germline CDR1 and CDR2 sequences are LGHNA and YSLEER. V shed 9 bases, J shed 3 bases, and the junction held 5 bases outside the gene matches. The CDR3 reads CASSGQLNQPQHF. The CDR3 region has the DNA TGCGCCAGTTCGGGACAGCTCAATCAGCCCCAGCATTTT.

The chain carries TRBV6-6 and TRBJ2-5, with a possible D match to TRBD2 (6 bases). The length of the CDR3 is 11 residues. The ends were cut back, 7 bases at V and 7 bases at J, with 10 bases in the middle. Germline-derived CDR1 and CDR2 are MNHNY and SVGAGI (reference sequence). CDR3 loop: CASTPGGTQYF. The DNA for the CDR3 is TGTGCCAGCACCCCCGGGGGGACCCAGTACTTC.

This clonotype has ten or more counts. The gene calls are TRBV29-1 and TRBJ2-5; TRBD1 is a possible D gene (6 bases). The V gene's germline CDR1 is SQVTM and CDR2 ANQGSEA. V lost 0 bases, J lost 10 bases, and 9 bases lay in between. The CDR3 runs to 11 residues. The CDR3 reads CSVEDPGHQYF. The CDR3 DNA reads TGCAGCGTTGAAGACCCGGGACACCAGTACTTC.

In this sample, this clonotype turned up a few times. The chain employs TRBV5-1 and TRBJ2-2, with D possibly being TRBD1 or TRBD2 (6 bases each). CDR1 and CDR2 (germline): SGHRS, YFSETQ. Trimming left V 5 bases short and J 2 bases short, with 13 bases between. CDR3 size: 15 residues. CDR3 DNA: TGCGCCAGCAGGTGGCAGGGGACTAACACCGGGGAGCTGTTTTTT. Protein sequence: CASRWQGTNTGELFF.

This clonotype was seen many times. The chain couples TRBV12-3 or TRBV12-4 to TRBJ1-5; D is perhaps TRBD1 (5 bases). The V end lost 5 bases, the J end lost 4 bases, and 15 bases lay between the germline ends. The CDR3 has 15 amino acids. CDR3 DNA sequence: TGTGCCAGCAGTACCCCCAGAGCAGGGAATCAGCCCCAGCATTTT. Its translation is CASSTPRAGNQPQHF.

The chain joins TRBV20-1 to TRBJ1-5; no clear D. Trimming took 5 bases from V and 1 from J, leaving 9 bases between them. The CDR3 runs to 13 residues. Germline V lookup: CDR1 DFQATT, CDR2 SNEGSKA (reference sequence). The CDR3 sequence: CSACVSSNQPQHF. The CDR3 coding sequence is TGCAGTGCTTGCGTCAGCAGCAATCAGCCCCAGCATTTT.

The rearrangement uses TRBV18 and TRBJ2-2, with a weak D call TRBD1 (5 bases). The CDR3 has 14 residues. Germline CDR1 reads KGHSH; CDR2 reads LQKENI. The ends were cut back, 5 bases at V and 3 bases at J, with 10 bases in the middle. CDR3 in DNA: TGTGCCAGCTCATCGACAGACCACACCGGGGAGCTGTTTTTT. This encodes CASSSTDHTGELFF.

This clonotype was recorded many times. V and J are TRBV6-1 and TRBJ2-1; 9 nucleotides align to TRBD1. V shed 4 bases and J 7 bases; nucleotides not matched to a gene: 11. This CDR3 comprises 16 residues. Germline CDR1 reads MNHNS; CDR2 reads SASEGT. CDR3: CASSGQQGASKNEQFF. CDR3 nucleotide sequence: TGTGCCAGCAGTGGTCAACAGGGGGCGAGTAAGAATGAGCAGTTCTTC.

The chain carries TRBV5-1 and TRBJ2-7; TRBD1 might be the D (6 bases). Germline CDR1 and CDR2: SGHRS and YFSETQ. CDR3 length: 16 residues. V lost 1 base and J lost 2, with 16 bases in between. The CDR3 is CASSLRPGQITYEQYF. CDR3 nucleotide sequence: TGCGCCAGCAGCTTGCGACCGGGACAAATCACCTACGAGCAGTACTTC.

This clonotype was observed a handful of times. The chain joins TRBV25-1 to TRBJ2-1; possible D gene TRBD2, 6 bases. Germline V gene data show CDR1 as MGHDK and CDR2 as SYGVNS. V shed 5 bases and J shed 9 bases, with 17 bases lying between them. The CDR3 spans 14 residues. Written as DNA, the CDR3 is TGTGCCAGCAGTTTGGGCGGGACCGTCGGTGAGCAGTTCTTC. Protein: CASSLGGTVGEQFF.

The V gene is TRBV9, the J gene TRBJ2-7; no definite D call. Germline-derived CDR1 and CDR2 are SGDLS and YYNGEE. This CDR3 comprises 14 residues. V was pared by 0 bases and J by 0 bases, with 7 bases between. The CDR3 DNA is TGTGCCAGCAGCGTAGGGGCCAGCTCCTACGAGCAGTACTTC. Translating gives CASSVGASSYEQYF.

The genes are TRBV5-1 and TRBJ1-2; TRBD1 might be the D (5 bases). CDR1 is SGHRS, CDR2 YFSETQ, per germline. V lost 3 bases to trimming and J lost 2 bases, with 11 bases between them. CDR3 length equals 14 residues. CDR3 loop: CASSYMTENYGYTF. The DNA of the CDR3 is TGCGCCAGCAGCTACATGACAGAGAACTATGGCTACACCTTC.

The rearrangement joins TRBV18 to TRBJ2-7; D is perhaps TRBD1 (6 bases). This CDR3 is 13 amino acids long. Between the trimmed V and J ends, which lost 3 bases and 5 bases, there was a span of 11 bases. Germline assignment: CDR1 KGHSH and CDR2 LQKENI. CDR3 coding DNA: TGTGCCAGCTCACCGGGACACGGCAACGAGCAGTACTTC. This codes for CASSPGHGNEQYF.

At least ten counts were recorded for this clonotype. The J gene is TRBJ1-5, the V gene TRBV20-1, with 11 bases lining up with TRBD1. The CDR3 covers 13 residues. V lost 6 bases, J lost 5 bases, and 3 bases stayed unmatched. Germline values: CDR1 DFQATT, CDR2 SNEGSKA (reference sequence). CDR3 amino acids: CSAPGQGDQPQHF. As DNA, the CDR3 is TGCAGTGCACCGGGACAGGGGGATCAGCCCCAGCATTTT.